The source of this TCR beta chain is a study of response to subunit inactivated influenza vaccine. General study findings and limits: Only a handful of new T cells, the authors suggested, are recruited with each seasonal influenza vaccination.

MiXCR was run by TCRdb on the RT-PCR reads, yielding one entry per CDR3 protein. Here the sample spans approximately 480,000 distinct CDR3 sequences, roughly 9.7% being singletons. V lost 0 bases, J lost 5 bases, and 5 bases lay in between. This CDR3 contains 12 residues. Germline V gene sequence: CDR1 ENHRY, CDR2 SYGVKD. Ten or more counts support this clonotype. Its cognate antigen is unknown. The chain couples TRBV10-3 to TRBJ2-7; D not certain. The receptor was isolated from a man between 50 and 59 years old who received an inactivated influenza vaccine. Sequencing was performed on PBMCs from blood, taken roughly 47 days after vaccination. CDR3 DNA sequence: TGTGCCATCAGTGAGTCCTTGCACGAGCAGTACTTC. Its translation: CAISESLHEQYF.